This TCR beta chain comes out of a study of T-cell reconstitution after alpha-beta-depleted transplantation in children. This clonotype was recorded at least ten times. The antigen is unknown. Whole-study findings and limits: Diversity and T-cell counts at one year after transplant derived mostly from new T cells. It was surviving recipient T cells and thymic progenitors that gave some patients high TCRbeta diversity at day 60. About two months after transplant, alpha-beta T cells reportedly came from several hundred expanded graft clones.

The V and J ends lost 5 bases and 8 bases respectively, with 13 bases between them. The CDR3 has 14 residues. Germline CDR1 is SNHLY and CDR2 is FYNNEI. The library targeted TCRbeta and was prepared with unique molecular identifiers. TCRdb re-called the PCR reads with MiXCR, one entry per CDR3 protein. The table shows around 600,000 distinct CDR3 sequences, with 23% occurring only once. The chain is built from TRBV2 and TRBJ1-6; the D gene is possibly TRBD1 (5 bases). The specimen comprised PBMCs, mostly from graft donor cells, sampled 360 days after TCRalphabeta/CD19-depleted stem cell transplant. This sequence originates from a boy under two years old who had a stem cell transplant for acute myeloid leukemia, so the T cells may come from the graft donor. CDR3 amino acids: CASSPRGTYSPLHF. CDR3 nucleotide sequence: TGTGCCAGCAGTCCAAGGGGAACCTATTCACCCCTCCACTTT.